The entry below describes one TCR beta chain. No antigen is known for it. No much larger clone is present one base from it, and per-base qualities are unavailable. Thymus tissue was collected as surgical resects that were removed during corrective cardiac surgery. The donors were immunologically healthy infants in Finland who had open corrective cardiac surgery for congenital heart defects. After being mechanically released from the tissue, thymocytes were kept at -70 degrees C in pellets of about 8.5-34 million cells. Genomic DNA was extracted from frozen cell pellets with a QIAsymphony instrument. The sample comes from a study of human thymus T cells (dated by TCRdb to about 2020). Notes on the research overall: TCR alpha and beta repertoires from roughly 8 infant thymus samples and a few related peripheral blood samples were characterized in the study. The cohort included six male and a couple of female infants, with donor ages spanning 7 to 244 days. Overall study outcomes, separate from this receptor: Highly overlapping thymic TCR repertoires among unrelated individuals were reported in the related research. On average, thymus samples yielded 650,000 to 1,000,000 unique TCRB clonotypes, whereas blood samples yielded approximately 90,000. Biased V and J gene segment usage appeared to be present in both thymic and peripheral blood repertoires.

The immunoSEQ multiplex PCR assay was used to amplify the TCRB and TCRAD loci from a standardized amount of quality-controlled genomic DNA. The V(D)J region was spanned by amplicons of a length sufficient to cover the CDR3 and to identify V and J genes. The amplicons were sequenced on an Illumina platform via the commercial immunoSEQ service. The paper's processing steps were these. Primer bias and sequencing errors were corrected as previously described, and TCRAD and TCRB definitions were based on the IMGT database. Repertoires were analysed with immunoSEQ Analyzer 3.0 and VDJTools, covering basic statistics, V/J segment usage, diversity estimates, rarefaction and pairwise overlap. Diversity was estimated using the Chao1, ChaoE, Efron-Thisted, Shannon and inverse Simpson indices, and was also estimated on datasets down-sampled to the size of the smallest sample. Repertoire overlap was assessed by strict matching of CDR3 nucleotide sequence, V gene and J gene, and clustering was done by Jaccard-based multidimensional scaling. What TCRdb holds here is the immuneACCESS table cut down to in-frame rearrangements. Part of the clones is not present; checked against another copy, under half of the missing clones reflect an unresolved V gene, and the others are unexplained. The V and J calls and clone size are taken from that table; D and trimming were inferred from the DNA. For this sample there are about 78,000 clones; roughly 96% appear just once. The ten largest make up roughly 0.031% of the sample.

CDR3 length: 17 amino acids, cysteine to phenylalanine. Kept here is only the CDR3 DNA, which spans 51 bases and is read in frame from base 1. The germline V gene provides CDR1 SGDLS and CDR2 YYNGEE. Here V drops 0 bases and J drops 0 bases, and the junction holds 8 bases not matched to any gene. The sequencing input was thymus tissue. The V and J genes are TRBV9 and TRBJ1-2; TRBD1 fits 7 bases in the junction. This TCR derives from a boy in the first two years of life with a congenital heart defect but otherwise immunologically healthy. DNA sequence: TGTGCCAGCAGCGTAGCTGAGGGGGCTCCTACTAACTATGGCTACACCTTC. This yields the protein CASSVAEGAPTNYGYTF. With the rest looked up from the reference TRBV9 and TRBJ1-2 genes rather than sequenced, the full variable domain is DSGVTQTPKHLITATGQRVTLRCSPRSGDLSVYWYQQSLDQGLQFLIQYYNGEERAKGNILERFSAQQFPDLHSELNLSSLELGDSALYFCASSVAEGAPTNYGYTFGSGTRLTVV.